The entry below gives a single T cell receptor (beta chain) sequence along with its context. Germline assignment: CDR1 SGHDT and CDR2 YYEEEE. The CDR3 contains 14 residues. V was clipped by 6 bases and J by 0 bases, with 10 bases between them. The repertoire was sequenced with immunoSEQ multiplex PCR; TCRdb's copy has only in-frame clones and lacks some. The sample includes some 190,000 clones, 81% of them seen just once. This sample stems from a study of blood T cell repertoires in COVID-19. Patients in Seattle were enrolled during active infection, then followed longitudinally. The specimen sequenced was peripheral blood. The receptor comes from a woman in her thirties or forties with COVID-19, enrolled during active disease. This chain connects TRBV5-6 to TRBJ2-1, with D possibly TRBD2 on 5 matching bases. CDR3 protein: CASNELDSYNEQFF. The CDR3 DNA follows: TGTGCCAGCAATGAACTAGACTCCTACAATGAGCAGTTCTTC.